This record covers a single TCR beta chain. Its antigen is still unknown. The data are from a study of radiotherapy plus CTLA-4 blockade in lung cancer. As for the study in general: Objective responses were seen in under 20% of patients, disease control in less than 40%.

Repertoires were generated with immunoSEQ multiplex PCR, while TCRdb's copy carries only in-frame clones and drops some. Of approximately 85,000 clones detected, around 85% appear once; the ten largest clones hold approximately 1.9%. Findings of the study overall: Response, reportedly, was best predicted by interferon-beta along with early blood T cell clone dynamics.

CDR1 SGDLS and CDR2 YYNGEE come from the germline V gene. V lost 0 bases to trimming and J lost 7 bases; unmatched junction nucleotides: 10. The CDR3 runs to 16 residues. Sequences were derived from peripheral blood, sampled from a patient treated with radiotherapy plus ipilimumab. This clonotype originated in a human donor with non-small cell lung cancer who had a partial response to radiotherapy plus ipilimumab. The rearrangement links TRBV9 to TRBJ2-7, with 10 nucleotides matching TRBD2. The CDR3 coding sequence is TGTGCCAGCAGCGTAGACCCAGCGGGAGGGCTGGGGGAGCAGTACTTC. Encoded protein: CASSVDPAGGLGEQYF.